This T cell receptor (beta chain) is from a study of cytomegalovirus exposure and HLA in healthy donors. Primers: 60 Vbeta forward and 13 Jbeta reverse. Libraries were prepared by immunoSEQ multiplex PCR; TCRdb keeps only in-frame clonotypes and omits some of them. The sample has about 120,000 clones; roughly four fifths are singletons. In regard to this clone: No antigen is known for it.

Overall study results and limits: 16,951 TCR beta sequences were associated with HLA alleles at 0.05 false discovery rate in a later analysis. Upon later analysis, TCR association rates were observed to vary by HLA locus, being highest for DRB1 and lowest for HLA-C. Accurate prediction of HLA-A and HLA-B alleles (for most subjects) was reportedly achieved from TCR beta sequences.

Source material: PBMCs. The clonotype originates from a man in his forties or fifties in good health and CMV-seronegative.

The CDR3 spells CSVEGQGYEQYF. CDR3 coding DNA: TGCAGCGTTGAGGGACAGGGGTACGAGCAGTACTTC. V gene TRBV29-1 combines with J gene TRBJ2-7, with 10 bases fitting TRBD1. The CDR3 is made up of 12 amino acids. The trim removed 3 bases at V and 4 bases at J, leaving 0 bases unmatched. CDR1 and CDR2 (germline): SQVTM, ANQGSEA.